These 25 T cell receptor beta chains were all obtained from the same sample, sequenced in a study of CD8 T cells in ankylosing spondylitis. TCRdb ran MiXCR on the 5' RACE reads and lists one entry per CDR3 protein. Counted here are about 540,000 distinct CDR3 sequences, roughly 12% occurring once; the ten biggest clones make up nearly 7%. No antigens are known for them. Broader study findings: The study identified a TCR beta motif of about eight highly homologous variants that appeared characteristic of ankylosing spondylitis blood.

The sample comprised blood, either unsorted or a sorted T cell fraction (not recorded which). The receptors shown here come from a male donor with ankylosing spondylitis.

The J gene is TRBJ1-2, the V gene TRBV20-1, with D possibly being TRBD1 (5 bases). Germline V gives CDR1 DFQATT, CDR2 SNEGSKA (reference sequence). The CDR3 loop spans 14 amino acids. Trimming removed 4 bases at V and 4 bases at J, with 16 bases between. The CDR3 DNA reads as TGCAGTGCTACCGGGCGGACAAAGCTCTATGGCTACACCTTC. Residues: CSATGRTKLYGYTF.

This clonotype was seen a few times. The chain joins TRBV18 to TRBJ2-7; 10 bases line up with TRBD2. This CDR3 comprises 15 residues. With V trimmed by 2 bases and J by 5 bases, 6 bases remained unmatched. The germline CDR1 and CDR2 sequences are KGHSH and LQKENI. In nucleotides, the CDR3 is TGTGCCAGCTCACCAGGACTAGCGGTCCCCCACGAGCAGTACTTC. Protein product: CASSPGLAVPHEQYF.

This clonotype turned up a few times. The chain combines TRBV24-1 with TRBJ2-3; TRBD1 might be the D (5 bases). The CDR3 is 14 residues long. Germline values: CDR1 KGHDR, CDR2 SFDVKD. V was pared by 6 bases and J by 3 bases, with 12 bases between. CDR3 region: CATSRAGLTDTQYF. DNA for the CDR3: TGTGCCACCAGTCGGGCAGGGTTGACAGATACGCAGTATTTT.

The chain's CDR3 is CASSLAGGALLGELFF. The CDR3, as DNA: TGTGCCAGCAGCCTCGCCGGGGGGGCACTACTCGGGGAGCTGTTTTTT. This chain connects TRBV9 to TRBJ2-2; TRBD2 agrees at 8 bases. Germline loops: CDR1 SGDLS, CDR2 YYNGEE. This CDR3 is 16 amino acids long. V shed 4 bases and J 7 bases; nucleotides not matched to a gene: 12.

The V call is TRBV20-1, the J call TRBJ2-7, with 10 bases aligning to TRBD1. Trimming cost V 6 bases and J 7 bases; bases outside gene matches: 15. This CDR3 spans 15 amino acids. In germline, CDR1 is DFQATT, CDR2 SNEGSKA (reference sequence). The CDR3 protein is CSATYRGQGTWEQYF. CDR3 nucleotide sequence: TGCAGTGCCACTTATAGGGGACAGGGGACCTGGGAGCAGTACTTC.

This clonotype was seen more than once but under ten times. The chain carries TRBV20-1 and TRBJ2-7; weak D call: TRBD2 (5 bases). The CDR3 spans 14 residues. Germline-derived CDR1 and CDR2 are DFQATT and SNEGSKA (reference sequence). Between the trimmed V and J ends, which lost 5 bases and 2 bases, there was a span of 16 bases. The CDR3 DNA reads TGCAGTGCTTTAGCGCCCGAGGAACCCTACGAGCAGTACTTC. This gives the protein CSALAPEEPYEQYF.

Many counts were recorded for this clonotype. The gene calls are TRBV5-5 and TRBJ2-7, with 7 bases lining up with TRBD2. Germline loops: CDR1 SGHKS, CDR2 YYEKEE (reference sequence). The CDR3 spans 15 residues. V lost 0 bases to trimming and J lost 3 bases; unmatched junction nucleotides: 6. In nucleotides, the CDR3 is TGTGCCAGCAGCTTGGGACTAGCTGGAATCTACGAGCAGTACTTC. Translated, it gives CASSLGLAGIYEQYF.

V usage is TRBV20-1 and J usage is TRBJ2-5; the match to TRBD1 covers 8 bases. Germline lookup yields CDR1 DFQATT and CDR2 SNEGSKA (reference sequence). The CDR3 extends over 12 amino acids. Trimming at V came to 4 bases and at J to 5 bases, leaving 3 bases not matched to a gene. The CDR3 here is CSAIPGGETQYF. CDR3 coding DNA: TGCAGTGCTATACCAGGGGGCGAGACCCAGTACTTC.

The genes are TRBV7-8 and TRBJ1-1; D unresolved. The ends were cut back, 7 bases at V and 3 bases at J, with 18 bases in the middle. The CDR3 totals 15 residues. Germline lookup yields CDR1 SGHVS and CDR2 FQNEAQ. DNA for the CDR3: TGTGCCAGCACCCCGAATGCGGGAGCAGACACTGAAGCTTTCTTT. This translates into CASTPNAGADTEAFF.

This clonotype showed up just a few times. The chain couples TRBV20-1 to TRBJ1-5, with D uncertain. Germline loops: CDR1 DFQATT, CDR2 SNEGSKA (reference sequence). Between the trimmed V and J ends, which lost 0 bases and 9 bases, there was a span of 15 bases. CDR3 length equals 14 residues. CDR3 in amino acids: CSARDPRGPRPQHF. The CDR3, as DNA: TGCAGTGCTAGAGATCCGAGAGGGCCGAGGCCCCAGCATTTT.

This clonotype has just a few counts. The rearrangement joins TRBV14 to TRBJ2-7; D unclear. Germline V gene data show CDR1 as SGHDN and CDR2 as FVKESK. The CDR3 extends over 13 amino acids. DNA for the CDR3: TGTGCCAGCAGCCGTCGACCCACCTACGAGCAGTATGTC. This gives the protein CASSRRPTYEQYV.

V gene TRBV5-1 combines with J gene TRBJ2-2; 7 bases are a match to TRBD2. Per the germline V gene, CDR1 is SGHRS and CDR2 is YFSETQ. This CDR3 is 15 amino acids long. J was trimmed by 3 bases and V by 3 bases; bases with no gene match: 5. Here the CDR3 DNA reads TGCGCCAGCAGCTGGTCTAGCGGATACACCGGGGAGCTGTTTTTT. Translated, it gives CASSWSSGYTGELFF.

This clonotype was seen more than once but under ten times. This chain links TRBV10-2 with TRBJ1-1; TRBD1 is a possible D gene (5 bases). The germline CDR1 and CDR2 sequences are WSHSY and SAAADI. The germline V and J ends were trimmed by 0 bases and 0 bases, with 11 bases remaining between them. This CDR3 has 16 amino acids. CDR3 nucleotides: TGCGCCAGCAGTGAGTCTGTAGGGACCGTGAACACTGAAGCTTTCTTT. Its protein is CASSESVGTVNTEAFF.

This clonotype turned up a few times. It may be a read error: a sequence one base away is much more abundant. In nucleotides, the CDR3 is TGTGCCAGCAGCCGTCTGGAGGGGAGGAGCTACGGGCAGTACTTC. Its translation: CASSRLEGRSYGQYF. The rearrangement uses TRBV7-9 and TRBJ2-7; tentative D call: TRBD2 (6 bases). This CDR3 is built from 15 residues. Germline V gene sequence: CDR1 SEHNR, CDR2 FQNEAQ (reference sequence).

This rearrangement joins TRBV20-1 to TRBJ2-7; tentatively, D is TRBD2 (7 bases). CDR1 and CDR2 from the germline V gene are DFQATT and SNEGSKA (reference sequence). With 6 bases removed from V and 4 bases from J, the gap between germline ends came to 16 bases. There are 13 residues in the CDR3. CDR3 DNA sequence: TGCAGTGCCGGGCAAGGGGGGGGATACGAGCAGTACTTC. It specifies CSAGQGGGYEQYF.

This clonotype was observed at least ten times. The chain has TRBV20-1 and TRBJ1-1, with TRBD1 as a possible D gene (5 bases). V lost 4 bases and J 6 bases, leaving 15 bases between the germline ends. Germline CDR1 DFQATT, CDR2 SNEGSKA (reference sequence). The length of the CDR3 is 13 residues. In DNA, the CDR3 is TGCAGTGCTATCCGGCCAGGGCCCCCTGAAGCTTTCTTT. Its protein is CSAIRPGPPEAFF.

The sample holds a few counts of this clonotype. The chain is built from TRBV20-1 and TRBJ1-1, with a tentative D call TRBD1 (5 bases). Germline lookup yields CDR1 DFQATT and CDR2 SNEGSKA (reference sequence). V dropped 0 bases and J dropped 1 base, with 12 bases sitting between them. There are 15 residues in the CDR3. CDR3 amino acids: CSARDLMTENTEAFF. CDR3 nucleotides: TGCAGTGCTAGAGATCTGATGACAGAGAACACTGAAGCTTTCTTT.

The CDR3 DNA is TGTGCCAGCAGCCGCAGGCCAGGGCCCATCTCCGGTGCGCAGTATTTT. It is translated as CASSRRPGPISGAQYF. V and J are TRBV12-3 or TRBV12-4 and TRBJ2-3, with D possibly matching TRBD1 (5 bases). The CDR3 length is 16 residues. Trimming pared 6 bases from V and 10 bases from J, leaving 26 bases between.

There are a few counts of this clonotype. The chain joins TRBV10-3 to TRBJ1-1; no firm D call. Between the trimmed V and J ends, which lost 6 bases and 0 bases, there was a span of 8 bases. This CDR3 region has 13 residues. Germline values: CDR1 ENHRY, CDR2 SYGVKD. The CDR3 bases are TGTGCCATCAGCTTTGGACTGAACACTGAAGCTTTCTTT. It translates to CAISFGLNTEAFF.

This clonotype was counted between two and nine times. The chain links TRBV12-3 or TRBV12-4 to TRBJ2-1, with 7 bases fitting TRBD1. This CDR3 has 16 residues. V was clipped by 6 bases and J by 2 bases; unmatched bases: 10. The CDR3 loop reads CASSRQGIGTYNEQFF. The CDR3 bases are TGTGCCAGCAGCAGACAGGGTATAGGAACCTACAATGAGCAGTTCTTC.

This clonotype was detected a few times. CDR3 sequence (DNA): TGTGCCTGGAGTCCCGGAACTGGCTACACCTTC. As protein: CAWSPGTGYTF. V gene TRBV30 combines with J gene TRBJ1-2; D remains ambiguous. V gave up 2 bases and J gave up 7 bases, with 8 bases separating them. The CDR3 loop spans 11 amino acids. The germline CDR1 and CDR2 sequences are GTSNPN and SVGIG (reference sequence).

The chain uses TRBV20-1 and TRBJ2-5; D possibly corresponds to TRBD2 (5 bases). V lost 2 bases and J 4 bases, leaving 17 bases between the germline ends. Germline V gene lookup returns CDR1 DFQATT and CDR2 SNEGSKA (reference sequence). This CDR3 is 15 amino acids long. The CDR3: CSARSLTSRPETQYF. The CDR3 DNA reads as TGCAGTGCTAGATCCCTAACTAGTCGCCCAGAGACCCAGTACTTC.

This clonotype was counted at least ten times. V usage is TRBV12-3 or TRBV12-4 and J usage is TRBJ1-4; D might be TRBD1 (6 bases). V lost 6 bases and J lost 8, with 16 bases in between. CDR3 length: 14 residues. The DNA of the CDR3 is TGTGCCAGCAGGAAGGGGGGTTTGTACGAAAAACTGTTTTTT. Amino acid sequence: CASRKGGLYEKLFF.

The J gene is TRBJ2-1, the V gene TRBV10-3; D might be TRBD1 (6 bases). This CDR3 comprises 13 residues. With 7 bases removed from V and 6 bases from J, the gap between germline ends came to 13 bases. Germline CDR1 and CDR2: ENHRY and SYGVKD. This chain's CDR3 is CAINRESGNEQFF. In DNA form, the CDR3 reads TGTGCCATCAACAGGGAAAGTGGCAATGAGCAGTTCTTC.

This chain uses TRBV15 with TRBJ1-2, with D uncertain. Germline V gives CDR1 LNHNV, CDR2 YYDKDF (reference sequence). Trimming left V 0 bases short and J 0 bases short, with 8 bases between. The CDR3 loop spans 15 amino acids. CDR3 sequence reads: CATSRETSPNYGYTF. CDR3 sequence (DNA): TGTGCCACCAGCAGAGAAACCTCTCCTAACTATGGCTACACCTTC.